What follows is one TCR beta chain and its context. Some clones are missing from TCRdb's copy, which holds only in-frame ones; the method was immunoSEQ multiplex PCR. Here the sample spans around 21,000 clones, 79% being singletons. The sample belongs to a study of glioma-infiltrating T cells after dendritic cell vaccination. Trimming removed 0 bases from V and 7 bases from J, with 12 bases in between. CDR3 length equals 13 residues. Germline CDR1 is SQVTM and CDR2 is ANQGSEA. The rearrangement uses TRBV29-1 and TRBJ1-1; D is ambiguous. This sample comprised blood, obtained before dendritic cell vaccination. The TCR was taken from a human donor with glioblastoma. CDR3 protein: CSVEEVAIREAFF. CDR3 nucleotide sequence: TGCAGCGTTGAAGAGGTAGCGATCCGTGAAGCTTTCTTT. Supplemented by reference TRBV29-1 and TRBJ1-1, the full variable domain reads SAVISQKPSRDICQRGTSLTIQCQVDSQVTMMFWYRQQPGQSLTLIATANQGSEATYESGFVIDKFPISRPNLTFSTLTVSNMSPEDSSIYLCSVEEVAIREAFFGQGTRLTVV.